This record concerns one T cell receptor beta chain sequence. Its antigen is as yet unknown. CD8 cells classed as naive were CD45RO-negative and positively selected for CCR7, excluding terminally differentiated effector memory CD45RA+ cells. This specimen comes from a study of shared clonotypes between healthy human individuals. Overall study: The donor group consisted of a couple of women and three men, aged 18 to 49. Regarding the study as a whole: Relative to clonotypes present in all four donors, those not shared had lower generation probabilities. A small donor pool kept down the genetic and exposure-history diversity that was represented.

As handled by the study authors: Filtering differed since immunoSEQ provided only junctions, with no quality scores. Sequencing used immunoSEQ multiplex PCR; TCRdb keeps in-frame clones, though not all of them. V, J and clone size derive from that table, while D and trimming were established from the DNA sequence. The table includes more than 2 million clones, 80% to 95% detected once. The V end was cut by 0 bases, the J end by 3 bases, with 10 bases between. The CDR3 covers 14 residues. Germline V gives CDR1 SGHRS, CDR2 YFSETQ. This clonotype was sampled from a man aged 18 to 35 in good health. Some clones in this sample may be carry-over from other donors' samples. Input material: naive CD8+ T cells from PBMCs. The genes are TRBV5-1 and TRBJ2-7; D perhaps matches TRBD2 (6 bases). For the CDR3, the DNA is TGCGCCAGCAGCTTGGGAGGCGGGGACTACGAGCAGTACTTC. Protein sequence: CASSLGGGDYEQYF.